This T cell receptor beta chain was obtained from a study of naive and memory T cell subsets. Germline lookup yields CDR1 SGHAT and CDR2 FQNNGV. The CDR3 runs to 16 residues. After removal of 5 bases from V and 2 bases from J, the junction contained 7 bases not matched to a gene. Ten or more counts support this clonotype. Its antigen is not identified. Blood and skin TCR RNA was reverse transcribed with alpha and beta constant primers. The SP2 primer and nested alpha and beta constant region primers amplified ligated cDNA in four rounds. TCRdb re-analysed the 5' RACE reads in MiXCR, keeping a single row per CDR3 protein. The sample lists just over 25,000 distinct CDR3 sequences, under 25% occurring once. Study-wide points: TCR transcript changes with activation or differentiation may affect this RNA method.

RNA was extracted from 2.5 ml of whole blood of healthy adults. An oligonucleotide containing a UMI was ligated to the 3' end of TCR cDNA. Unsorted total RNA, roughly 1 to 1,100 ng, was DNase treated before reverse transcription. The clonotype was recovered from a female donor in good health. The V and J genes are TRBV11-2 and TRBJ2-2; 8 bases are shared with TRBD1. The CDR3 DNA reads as TGTGCCAGCAGCCTTAGAACAGGGGGTAACACCGGGGAGCTGTTTTTT. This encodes CASSLRTGGNTGELFF.